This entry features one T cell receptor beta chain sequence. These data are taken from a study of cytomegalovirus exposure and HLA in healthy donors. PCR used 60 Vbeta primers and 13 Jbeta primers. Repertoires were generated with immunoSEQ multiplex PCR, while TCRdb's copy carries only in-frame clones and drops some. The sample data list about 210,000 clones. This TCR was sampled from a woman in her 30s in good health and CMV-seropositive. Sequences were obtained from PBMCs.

The CDR3 spells CASSQEAAAGGRHEQFF. CDR3 DNA sequence: TGCGCCAGCAGCCAAGAAGCAGCCGCGGGAGGGCGGCATGAGCAGTTCTTC. J is TRBJ2-1 and V is TRBV4-1, with TRBD2 matching over 9 bases. This CDR3 is built from 17 residues. V was pared by 0 bases and J by 8 bases, with 11 bases of the junction left unmatched. Per the germline V gene, CDR1 is MGHRA and CDR2 is YSYEKL.